The clone carrying this T cell receptor beta chain has a handful of counts. No antigen is known for it. The sample is drawn from a study of T cells after yellow fever vaccination. Findings and caveats of the study: CD4 and CD8 compartments shared a small share of clonotypes. Among primary-vaccination clones, most reappeared after the booster, at around 97% for CD4 and more than 85% for CD8.

TCRdb fed the 5' RACE reads into MiXCR, producing one record per CDR3 protein. This sample has 340,000 or so distinct CDR3 sequences, with about an eighth found just once. This clonotype originated in a man aged 18 to 29 who received the YFV17D yellow fever vaccine. The material sequenced was CD4+ T cells sorted from PBMCs, taken 15 days after the yellow fever booster vaccination.

The CDR3 DNA is TGCGCCAGCAGCTCGGGAGGCAGAGCCTACGAGCAGTACTTC. Its translation: CASSSGGRAYEQYF. This chain links TRBV5-1 with TRBJ2-7; the match to TRBD2 covers 7 bases. The CDR3 extends over 14 amino acids. Per germline, CDR1 SGHRS and CDR2 YFSETQ. Unmatched junction bases numbered 5, after V lost 3 bases and J lost 2 bases.